Included here is one TCR beta chain sequence, with context. The antigen is unknown. The sample comes from a study of human T cells and chemical hapten exposure. Study overall: Upper back patch tests used 0.01% DPC, scored after 6 days. Study-wide findings and caveats: Versus controls, significantly more large CDR3 similarity clusters arose from expanded TCRs. The count of PT1 expanded TCRs correlated positively with patch test score.

Noted time point: pre-sensitization, week 0. Noted treatment: therapeutic diphenylcyclopropenone sensitization with weekly scalp DPC. TCRdb reanalysed the RACE reads using MiXCR and keeps one entry per CDR3 protein. Of more than 80,000 distinct CDR3 sequences listed, less than 15% were seen once; the top ten hold over 1.5%. The germline V gene encodes CDR1 SGHRS and CDR2 YFSETQ. The CDR3 is made up of 15 amino acids. Deletions cut 5 bases from V and 0 bases from J, with 14 bases between. Material: whole blood, obtained in connection with sensitization to the hapten diphenylcyclopropenone (DPC). The chain carries TRBV5-1 and TRBJ1-1; D gene ambiguous. The source of this sequence is a woman aged 45 to 65 with alopecia areata. Some clones in this sample may be carry-over from other donors' samples. CDR3 sequence reads: CASSFLAEMNTEAFF. The CDR3 nucleotides read TGCGCCAGCAGTTTTTTGGCGGAAATGAACACTGAAGCTTTCTTT.